The 9 T cell receptor beta chains listed next were all sequenced from one sample in a study of cytotoxic CD8 clonotypes in ibrutinib-treated CLL. Assay: immunoSEQ multiplex PCR; the TCRdb copy retains only in-frame clones and omits some. Of roughly 97,000 clones listed, more than 75% are singletons. The material sequenced was PBMCs, taken after 12 months of ibrutinib treatment. The receptors stem from a human donor with chronic lymphocytic leukemia.

The genes are TRBV7-2 and TRBJ2-5; TRBD2 matches 10 bases. This CDR3 spans 16 amino acids. J was trimmed by 5 bases and V by 4 bases; bases with no gene match: 10. The germline CDR1 and CDR2 sequences are SGHTA and FQGNSA. The CDR3: CASSSPTGLASETQYF. The CDR3 coding sequence is TGTGCCAGCAGCTCGCCCACGGGACTAGCGTCGGAGACCCAGTACTTC. Variable domain in full (rest from reference TRBV7-2 and TRBJ2-5): GAGVSQSPSNKVTEKGKDVELRCDPISGHTALYWYRQSLGQGLEFLIYFQGNSAPDKSGLPSDRFSAERTGGSVSTLTIQRTQQEDSAVYLCASSSPTGLASETQYFGPGTRLLVL.

The chain has TRBV18 and TRBJ2-3; D not resolved. The V end was cut by 1 base, the J end by 2 bases, with 10 bases between. CDR1 KGHSH and CDR2 LQKENI come from the germline V gene. The CDR3 length is 15 residues. The CDR3 sequence is CASSPLGGATDTQYF. The CDR3 DNA sequence: TGTGCCAGCTCACCACTGGGCGGCGCCACAGATACGCAGTATTTT.

This chain uses TRBV19 with TRBJ1-1; tentative D call: TRBD1 (5 bases). This CDR3 contains 14 residues. Germline CDR1 is LNHDA and CDR2 is SQIVND (reference sequence). Trimming took 3 bases from V and 4 from J, leaving 12 bases between them. CDR3 region: CASSIPPRGTEAFF. Written as DNA, the CDR3 is TGTGCCAGTAGTATCCCCCCAAGGGGCACTGAAGCTTTCTTT.

The V gene is TRBV7-3, the J gene TRBJ2-5, with a tentative D call TRBD2 (6 bases). Trimming left V 5 bases short and J 4 bases short, with 20 bases between. CDR1 and CDR2 from the germline V gene are SGHTA and FQGTGA. This CDR3 has 16 residues. The CDR3 loop is CASSHKPRLVRETQYF. The DNA of the CDR3 is TGTGCCAGCAGCCACAAACCCCGACTAGTCAGAGAGACCCAGTACTTC.

This clone has more than one count but fewer than ten. CDR3 sequence: CAWSRGMGEKLFF. The CDR3 bases are TGTGCCTGGAGTAGAGGCATGGGAGAAAAACTGTTTTTT. The chain is built from TRBV30 and TRBJ1-4; D gene uncertain. V lost 2 bases to trimming and J lost 8 bases, with 12 bases between them. This CDR3 comprises 13 residues. Germline V gives CDR1 GTSNPN, CDR2 SVGIG (reference sequence). The whole variable domain, remainder taken from reference TRBV30 and TRBJ1-4, is SQTIHQWPATLVQPVGSPLSLECTVEGTSNPNLYWYRQAAGRGLQLLFYSVGIGQISSEVPQNLSASRPQDRQFILSSKKLLLSDSGFYLCAWSRGMGEKLFFGSGTQLSVL.

This clone was observed many times. Other DNA sequences in the same sample also yield this CDR3. The chain joins TRBV4-3 to TRBJ2-2; 9 bases fit TRBD2. V shed 0 bases, J shed 4 bases, and the junction held 6 bases outside the gene matches. Germline V CDR1 and CDR2: LGHNA, YSLEER. The CDR3 has 17 amino acids. In DNA, the CDR3 is TGCGCCAGCAGCCAAGAACGTCTAGCGGGGCGCACCGGGGAGCTGTTTTTT. Translation gives CASSQERLAGRTGELFF.

This rearrangement joins TRBV11-3 to TRBJ2-1; 8 bases map to TRBD1. This CDR3 is 16 amino acids long. V lost 3 bases and J lost 9; bases outside the gene matches: 13. Germline V lookup: CDR1 SGHNT, CDR2 YENEEA. The CDR3 spells CASSFGTGTGFGEQFF. The CDR3 DNA reads as TGTGCCAGCAGCTTTGGTACCGGGACAGGTTTCGGTGAGCAGTTCTTC.

This clone has a handful of counts. The chain links TRBV6-6 to TRBJ1-3; no reliable D call. The germline V gene has CDR1 MNHNY and CDR2 SVGAGI (reference sequence). The CDR3 covers 13 residues. Trimming stripped 6 bases from V and 6 bases from J, with 12 bases between. As DNA, the CDR3 is TGTGCCAGCAGCCTCGCGATGGTAAACACCATATATTTT. Its translation is CASSLAMVNTIYF.

This rearrangement joins TRBV30 to TRBJ1-2; D may be TRBD1 (6 bases). Looked up from germline, CDR1 is GTSNPN and CDR2 is SVGIG (reference sequence). The CDR3 contains 14 residues. CDR3 sequence reads: CALRGGREGYGYTF. The CDR3 coding sequence is TGTGCACTGCGGGGGGGCCGGGAAGGGTATGGCTACACCTTC. Full variable domain (missing parts from reference TRBV30 and TRBJ1-2): SQTIHQWPATLVQPVGSPLSLECTVEGTSNPNLYWYRQAAGRGLQLLFYSVGIGQISSEVPQNLSASRPQDRQFILSSKKLLLSDSGFYLCALRGGREGYGYTFGSGTRLTVV.